A selection of T cell receptor beta chains follows, all from one sample in a study of CD8+ T cells in alopecia areata. Profiled with immunoSEQ multiplex PCR; TCRdb holds only in-frame clones, not every one. The sample lists fewer than 350,000 clones, roughly 64% occurring once. The sequencing used CD4+ T cells sorted from blood, collected at week 24, from a patient treated with tofacitinib. These receptors were obtained from a human donor with alopecia areata. The CDR3 runs from the conserved cysteine through the conserved F or W. A D gene is named only where the DNA matches it firmly. The size entry is marked missing in some rows and otherwise reads once, few, many or a size class.

CDR3aa | CDR3nt | j_gene | abundance | d_gene | v_gene
CSASRGDEQYF | TGCAGTGCTAGCCGGGGGGACGAGCAGTACTTC | TRBJ2-7 | . | TRBD2 | TRBV20-1
CAIMGQAGGSETQYF | TGTGCCATCATGGGGCAAGCGGGGGGCTCAGAGACCCAGTACTTC | TRBJ2-5 | few | TRBD2 | TRBV10-3
CASSSFLREQYF | TGTGCCAGCAGCTCCTTCCTACGGGAGCAGTACTTC | TRBJ2-7 | . | . | TRBV7-2
CASSWRLAGVYNEQFF | TGTGCCAGCAGCTGGAGACTAGCGGGGGTGTACAATGAGCAGTTCTTC | TRBJ2-1 | . | TRBD2 | TRBV11-2
CASSQGGGLANEKLFF | TGCGCCAGCAGCCAAGGGGGGGGGCTGGCTAATGAAAAACTGTTTTTT | TRBJ1-4 | . | . | TRBV4-1
CASSQTGLYNEQFF | TGTGCCAGCAGTCAGACAGGGCTCTACAATGAGCAGTTCTTC | TRBJ2-1 | . | TRBD1 | TRBV28
CAWTQGNYGYTF | TGTGCCTGGACCCAGGGGAACTATGGCTACACCTTC | TRBJ1-2 | . | . | TRBV30
CASSLTTGVDTEAFF | TGCGCCAGCAGCTTAACGACAGGGGTCGACACTGAAGCTTTCTTT | TRBJ1-1 | . | TRBD1 | TRBV5-1
CSVELADSGANVLTF | TGCAGCGTTGAACTTGCCGACTCTGGGGCCAACGTCCTGACTTTC | TRBJ2-6 | . | . | TRBV29-1
CASSDRTVWEKLFF | TGTGCCAGCAGCGACCGGACAGTCTGGGAAAAACTGTTTTTT | TRBJ1-4 | few | . | TRBV25-1
CASGGGRGEEKLFF | TGTGCCAGCGGAGGAGGGAGGGGAGAAGAAAAACTGTTTTTT | TRBJ1-4 | few | . | TRBV2